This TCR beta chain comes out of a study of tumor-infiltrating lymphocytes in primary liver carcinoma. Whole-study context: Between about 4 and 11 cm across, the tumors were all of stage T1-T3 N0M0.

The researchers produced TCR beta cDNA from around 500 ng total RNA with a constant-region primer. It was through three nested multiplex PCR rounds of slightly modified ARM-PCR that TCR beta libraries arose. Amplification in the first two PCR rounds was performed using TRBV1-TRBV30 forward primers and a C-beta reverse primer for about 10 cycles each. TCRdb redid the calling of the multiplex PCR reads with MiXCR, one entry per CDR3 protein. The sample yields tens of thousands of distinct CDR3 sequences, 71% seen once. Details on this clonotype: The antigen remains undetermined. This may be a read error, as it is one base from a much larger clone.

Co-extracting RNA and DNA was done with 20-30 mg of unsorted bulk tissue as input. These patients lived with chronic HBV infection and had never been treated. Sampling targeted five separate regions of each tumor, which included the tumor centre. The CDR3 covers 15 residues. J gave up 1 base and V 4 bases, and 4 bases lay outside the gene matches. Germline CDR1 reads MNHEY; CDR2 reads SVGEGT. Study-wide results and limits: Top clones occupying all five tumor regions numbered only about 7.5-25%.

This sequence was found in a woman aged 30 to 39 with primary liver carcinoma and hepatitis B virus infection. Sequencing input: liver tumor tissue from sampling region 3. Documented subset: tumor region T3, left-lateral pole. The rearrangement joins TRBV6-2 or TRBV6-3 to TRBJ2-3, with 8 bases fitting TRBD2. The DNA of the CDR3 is TGTGCCAGCAGTTTACTAGCGGAGGGCACAGATACGCAGTATTTT. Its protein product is CASSLLAEGTDTQYF.